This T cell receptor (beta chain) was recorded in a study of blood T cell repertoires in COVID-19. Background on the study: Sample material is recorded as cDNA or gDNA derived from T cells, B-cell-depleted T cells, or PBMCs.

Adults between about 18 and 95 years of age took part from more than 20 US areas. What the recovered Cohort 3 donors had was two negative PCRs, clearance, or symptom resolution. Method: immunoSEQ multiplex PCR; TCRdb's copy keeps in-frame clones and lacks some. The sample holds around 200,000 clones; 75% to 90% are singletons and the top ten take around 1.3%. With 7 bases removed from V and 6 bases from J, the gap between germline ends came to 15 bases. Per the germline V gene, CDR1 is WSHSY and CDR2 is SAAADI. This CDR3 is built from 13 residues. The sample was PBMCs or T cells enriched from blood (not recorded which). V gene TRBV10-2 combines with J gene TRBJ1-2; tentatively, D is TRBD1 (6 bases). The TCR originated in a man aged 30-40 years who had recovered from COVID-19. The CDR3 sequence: CASKPQGKDGYTF. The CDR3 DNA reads TGCGCCAGCAAACCTCAGGGGAAGGATGGCTACACCTTC.